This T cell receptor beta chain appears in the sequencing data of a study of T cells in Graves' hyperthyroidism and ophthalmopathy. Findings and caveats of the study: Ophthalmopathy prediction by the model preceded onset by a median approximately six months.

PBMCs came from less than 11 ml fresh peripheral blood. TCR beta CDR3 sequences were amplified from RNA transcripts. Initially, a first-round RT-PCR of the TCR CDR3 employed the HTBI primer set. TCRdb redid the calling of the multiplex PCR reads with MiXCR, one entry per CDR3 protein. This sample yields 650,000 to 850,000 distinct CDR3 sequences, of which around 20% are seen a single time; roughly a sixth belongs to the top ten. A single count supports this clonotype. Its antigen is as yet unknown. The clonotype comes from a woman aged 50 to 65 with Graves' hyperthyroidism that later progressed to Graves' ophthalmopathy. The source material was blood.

The CDR3 reads CAISADREGYGYTF. The CDR3 DNA sequence: TGTGCCATCAGCGCAGACAGGGAGGGATATGGCTACACCTTC. The gene calls are TRBV12-3 or TRBV12-4 and TRBJ1-2; 7 nucleotides agree with TRBD1. Germline trimming cut 10 bases from V and 5 bases from J; bases unmatched to any gene: 13. The CDR3 consists of 14 residues.